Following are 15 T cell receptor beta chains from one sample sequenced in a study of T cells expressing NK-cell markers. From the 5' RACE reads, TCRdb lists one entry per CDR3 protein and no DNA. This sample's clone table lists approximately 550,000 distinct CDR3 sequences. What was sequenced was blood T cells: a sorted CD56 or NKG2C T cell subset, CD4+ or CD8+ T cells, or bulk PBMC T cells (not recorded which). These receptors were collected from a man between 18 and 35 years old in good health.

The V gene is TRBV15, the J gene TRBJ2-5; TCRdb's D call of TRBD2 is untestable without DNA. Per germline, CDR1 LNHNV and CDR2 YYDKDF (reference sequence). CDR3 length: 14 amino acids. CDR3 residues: CATSRDRRWETQYF.

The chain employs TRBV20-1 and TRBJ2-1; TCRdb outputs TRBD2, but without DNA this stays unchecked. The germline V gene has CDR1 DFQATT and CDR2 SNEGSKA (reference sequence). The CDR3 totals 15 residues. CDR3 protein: CSPRLSGRIYNEQFF.

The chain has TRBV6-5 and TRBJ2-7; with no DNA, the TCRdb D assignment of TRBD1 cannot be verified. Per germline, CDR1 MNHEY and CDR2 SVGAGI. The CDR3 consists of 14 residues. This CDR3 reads CASSYRGQPYEQYF.

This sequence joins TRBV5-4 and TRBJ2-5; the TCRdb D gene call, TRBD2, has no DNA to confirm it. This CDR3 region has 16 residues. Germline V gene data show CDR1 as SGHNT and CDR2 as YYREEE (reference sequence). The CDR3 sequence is CASSLKTLAGGETQYF.

CDR3 region: CATSDPTGLGTDTQYF. This chain links TRBV24-1 with TRBJ2-3; there is no DNA to check the TCRdb D call of TRBD1. The V gene's germline CDR1 is KGHDR and CDR2 SFDVKD. This CDR3 is 16 amino acids long.

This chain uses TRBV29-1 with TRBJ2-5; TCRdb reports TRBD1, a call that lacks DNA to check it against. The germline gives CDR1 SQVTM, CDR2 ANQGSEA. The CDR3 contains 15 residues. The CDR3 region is CSVQPGQGTPGAQYF. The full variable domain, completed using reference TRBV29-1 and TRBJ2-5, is SAVISQKPSRDICQRGTSLTIQCQVDSQVTMMFWYRQQPGQSLTLIATANQGSEATYESGFVIDKFPISRPNLTFSTLTVSNMSPEDSSIYLCSVQPGQGTPGAQYFGPGTRLLVL.

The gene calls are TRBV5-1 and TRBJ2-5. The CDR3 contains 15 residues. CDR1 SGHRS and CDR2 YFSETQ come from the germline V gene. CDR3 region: CASSLGTIPAETQYF.

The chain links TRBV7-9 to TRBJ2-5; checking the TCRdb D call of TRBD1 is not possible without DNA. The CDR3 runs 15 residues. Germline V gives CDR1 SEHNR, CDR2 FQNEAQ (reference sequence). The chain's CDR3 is CASTLPRGGRETQYF.

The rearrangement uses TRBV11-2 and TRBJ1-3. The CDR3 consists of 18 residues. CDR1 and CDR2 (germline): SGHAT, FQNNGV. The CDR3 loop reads CASSNDFKSALSGNTIYF.

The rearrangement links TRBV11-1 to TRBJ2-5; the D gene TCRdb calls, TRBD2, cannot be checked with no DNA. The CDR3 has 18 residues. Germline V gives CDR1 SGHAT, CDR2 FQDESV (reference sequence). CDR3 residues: CASSLARGLAGDLETQYF.

The CDR3 is CASIPRDRGTYEQYF. V gene TRBV6-1 combines with J gene TRBJ2-7; the D gene TCRdb calls, TRBD1, cannot be checked with no DNA. Germline V gene data show CDR1 as MNHNS and CDR2 as SASEGT. The CDR3 is 15 residues long.

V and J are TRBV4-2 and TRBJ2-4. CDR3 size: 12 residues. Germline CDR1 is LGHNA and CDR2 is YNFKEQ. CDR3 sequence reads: CASSQERDMQYF.

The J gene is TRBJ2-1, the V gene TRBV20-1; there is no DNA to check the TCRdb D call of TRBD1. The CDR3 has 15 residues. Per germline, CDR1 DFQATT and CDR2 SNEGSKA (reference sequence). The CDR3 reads CSARDPREGGNEQFF.

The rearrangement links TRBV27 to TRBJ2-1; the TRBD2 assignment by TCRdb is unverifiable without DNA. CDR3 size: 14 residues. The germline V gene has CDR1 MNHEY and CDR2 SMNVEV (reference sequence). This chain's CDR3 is CASSLSPPSPEQFF.

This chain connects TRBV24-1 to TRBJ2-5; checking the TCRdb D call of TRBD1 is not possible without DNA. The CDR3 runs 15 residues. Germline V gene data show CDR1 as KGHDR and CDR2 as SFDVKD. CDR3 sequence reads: CATSDFVGGRGTQYF.